Listed below are T cell receptor beta chains from one sample, sequenced in a study of blood T cell repertoires in COVID-19. Method: immunoSEQ multiplex PCR; TCRdb's copy keeps in-frame clones and lacks some. Of approximately 21,000 clones in the sample, around 69% were seen once. Sequencing was done on a sample of peripheral blood. The source is a human donor in a cohort sampled during active or convalescent COVID-19. Each CDR3 is given with its conserved first and last residue. The D gene is left open where the match is weak. Size is omitted from some rows. Given values are once, few, many or a class for expanded clones.

j_call: TRBJ1-6; v_call: TRBV28; clone_size: .; d_call: .; cdr3_aa: CATKGDSPLHF; cdr3_nt: TGTGCCACCAAGGGGGATTCACCCCTCCACTTT
j_call: TRBJ1-3; v_call: TRBV21-1; clone_size: .; d_call: .; cdr3_aa: CASSKPRGSYSGNTIYF; cdr3_nt: TGTGCCAGCAGCAAACCAAGGGGGTCTTACTCTGGAAACACCATATATTTT
j_call: TRBJ1-5; v_call: TRBV19; clone_size: .; d_call: .; cdr3_aa: CASSIKGLLGTQPQHF; cdr3_nt: TGTGCCAGTAGTATAAAGGGGCTCTTAGGAACTCAGCCCCAGCATTTT
j_call: TRBJ2-3; v_call: TRBV3-1/TRBV3-2; clone_size: .; d_call: TRBD1; cdr3_aa: CASSQDHQGADTQYF; cdr3_nt: TGTGCCAGCAGCCAAGATCACCAGGGGGCCGATACGCAGTATTTT
j_call: TRBJ2-6; v_call: TRBV5-4; clone_size: once; d_call: TRBD1; cdr3_aa: CASSSQNRGSGANVLTF; cdr3_nt: TGTGCCAGCAGCTCCCAAAACAGGGGCTCTGGGGCCAACGTCCTGACTTTC
j_call: TRBJ2-3; v_call: TRBV5-8; clone_size: many; d_call: .; cdr3_aa: CASSFRQVTDTQYF; cdr3_nt: TGTGCCAGCAGCTTTAGACAGGTCACAGATACGCAGTATTTT
j_call: TRBJ2-7; v_call: TRBV5-1; clone_size: .; d_call: TRBD2; cdr3_aa: CASSRESGTSAYEQYF; cdr3_nt: TGCGCCAGCAGCCGGGAATCCGGGACTAGCGCCTACGAGCAGTACTTC
j_call: TRBJ1-5; v_call: TRBV7-9; clone_size: .; d_call: .; cdr3_aa: CASSSPGGRNQPQHF; cdr3_nt: TGTGCCAGCAGCTCCCCGGGGGGTCGCAATCAGCCCCAGCATTTT
j_call: TRBJ1-2; v_call: TRBV27; clone_size: .; d_call: .; cdr3_aa: CASRKGRRDYGYTF; cdr3_nt: TGTGCCAGCAGAAAGGGGCGAAGGGACTATGGCTACACCTTC
j_call: TRBJ2-5; v_call: TRBV28; clone_size: .; d_call: TRBD1; cdr3_aa: CASSLGRGLRETQYF; cdr3_nt: TGTGCCAGCAGTTTGGGCAGGGGGCTACGAGAGACCCAGTACTTC
j_call: TRBJ2-3; v_call: TRBV13; clone_size: .; d_call: .; cdr3_aa: CASRLKDTQYF; cdr3_nt: TGTGCCAGCAGACTTAAAGATACGCAGTATTTT
j_call: TRBJ1-2; v_call: TRBV10-3; clone_size: .; d_call: .; cdr3_aa: CAIRLDAGSGYTF; cdr3_nt: TGTGCCATCAGGCTAGACGCTGGAAGTGGCTACACCTTC
j_call: TRBJ2-1; v_call: TRBV29-1; clone_size: .; d_call: TRBD2; cdr3_aa: CSVERASGPSYNEQFF; cdr3_nt: TGCAGCGTTGAAAGAGCTAGCGGGCCCTCCTACAATGAGCAGTTCTTC
j_call: TRBJ2-2; v_call: TRBV6-1; clone_size: .; d_call: .; cdr3_aa: CAISGIGELFF; cdr3_nt: TGTGCCATCTCAGGGATCGGGGAGCTGTTTTTT
j_call: TRBJ2-1; v_call: TRBV5-1; clone_size: .; d_call: .; cdr3_aa: CASTGRGYNEQFF; cdr3_nt: TGCGCCAGCACCGGGAGAGGGTACAATGAGCAGTTCTTC
j_call: TRBJ1-5; v_call: TRBV25-1; clone_size: .; d_call: .; cdr3_aa: CASSGGDEGNQPQHF; cdr3_nt: TGTGCCAGCAGTGGGGGCGATGAAGGCAATCAGCCCCAGCATTTT
j_call: TRBJ1-6; v_call: TRBV6-2/TRBV6-3; clone_size: few; d_call: .; cdr3_aa: CASSSRDSPLHF; cdr3_nt: TGTGCCAGCAGTTCGAGGGATTCACCCCTCCACTTT
j_call: TRBJ1-1; v_call: TRBV19; clone_size: .; d_call: .; cdr3_aa: CATLNGLEAFF; cdr3_nt: TGTGCCACCCTAAACGGTCTGGAAGCTTTCTTT
j_call: TRBJ1-6; v_call: TRBV11-2; clone_size: .; d_call: .; cdr3_aa: CASSSINTGLNSPLHF; cdr3_nt: TGTGCCAGCAGCTCCATAAATACAGGGCTTAATTCACCCCTCCACTTT
j_call: TRBJ1-4; v_call: TRBV28; clone_size: .; d_call: .; cdr3_aa: CASSFSQGRGKLFF; cdr3_nt: TGTGCCAGCAGTTTTAGTCAGGGGAGAGGAAAACTGTTTTTT
j_call: TRBJ2-1; v_call: TRBV11-2; clone_size: few; d_call: .; cdr3_aa: CASSPEAIPYNEQFF; cdr3_nt: TGTGCCAGCAGCCCTGAAGCGATCCCCTACAATGAGCAGTTCTTC
j_call: TRBJ2-1; v_call: TRBV6-4; clone_size: .; d_call: TRBD2; cdr3_aa: CASSEGAGGEQFF; cdr3_nt: TGTGCCAGCAGTGAGGGAGCGGGAGGGGAGCAGTTCTTC
j_call: TRBJ2-1; v_call: TRBV9; clone_size: medium-sized; d_call: TRBD1; cdr3_aa: CASSDTGTGGYNEQFF; cdr3_nt: TGTGCCAGCAGCGACACCGGGACAGGGGGTTACAATGAGCAGTTCTTC
j_call: TRBJ1-1; v_call: TRBV5-1; clone_size: .; d_call: TRBD1; cdr3_aa: CASSLGQGGTEAFF; cdr3_nt: TGCGCCAGCAGCCTAGGACAGGGGGGCACTGAAGCTTTCTTT
j_call: TRBJ1-1; v_call: TRBV18; clone_size: .; d_call: TRBD1; cdr3_aa: CASSLQGANTEAFF; cdr3_nt: TGTGCCAGCTCACTTCAGGGGGCAAATACTGAAGCTTTCTTT
j_call: TRBJ2-6; v_call: TRBV4-1; clone_size: .; d_call: .; cdr3_aa: CASSQVDMGLAGANVLTF; cdr3_nt: TGCGCCAGCAGCCAAGTAGATATGGGGCTGGCTGGGGCCAACGTCCTGACTTTC
j_call: TRBJ2-3; v_call: TRBV5-1; clone_size: .; d_call: .; cdr3_aa: CASTISLQGTDTQYF; cdr3_nt: TGCGCCAGTACCATAAGCCTACAGGGCACAGATACGCAGTATTTT
j_call: TRBJ1-3; v_call: TRBV28; clone_size: few; d_call: .; cdr3_aa: CASSPGLAISGNTIYF; cdr3_nt: TGTGCCAGCAGTCCGGGACTGGCGATCTCTGGAAACACCATATATTTT
j_call: TRBJ2-7; v_call: TRBV2; clone_size: .; d_call: TRBD2; cdr3_aa: CASNGRGTYEQYF; cdr3_nt: TGTGCCAGCAATGGGAGGGGAACGTACGAGCAGTACTTC
j_call: TRBJ2-3; v_call: TRBV5-1; clone_size: .; d_call: .; cdr3_aa: CASRPLAGVGDTQYF; cdr3_nt: TGCGCCAGCAGGCCACTAGCCGGGGTGGGAGATACGCAGTATTTT
j_call: TRBJ1-1; v_call: TRBV6-5; clone_size: few; d_call: TRBD1; cdr3_aa: CASSRQGNTEAFF; cdr3_nt: TGTGCCAGCAGTCGACAGGGGAACACTGAAGCTTTCTTT